This passage covers 24 T cell receptor beta chains from one sample sequenced in a study of OX40 agonist ivuxolimab in advanced cancers. Assay used: immunoSEQ multiplex PCR; TCRdb lists only in-frame clones, some missing. This table has 85,000 to 95,000 clones, 89% appearing once. This sample comprised CD4+ or CD8+ T cells sorted from blood, obtained in a trial of the OX40 agonist ivuxolimab. These receptors were collected from an adult with an advanced solid tumor such as melanoma, head and neck, liver or kidney cancer.

This clone was counted only a few times. At one of its ends the junction is not consistent with the germline gene, which may arise from a read error. This chain connects TRBV19 to TRBJ1-1; D possibly corresponds to TRBD1 (6 bases). The CDR3 is 12 residues long. In germline, CDR1 is LNHDA, CDR2 SQIVND (reference sequence). This CDR3 reads CASRRGNAEAFF. The CDR3 DNA is TGTGCCAGTAGGAGGGGGAACGCTGAAGCTTTCTTT.

This chain connects TRBV27 to TRBJ2-7; 7 bases are a match to TRBD1. This CDR3 region has 15 residues. Germline-derived CDR1 and CDR2 are MNHEY and SMNVEV (reference sequence). V was clipped by 5 bases and J by 4 bases; unmatched bases: 11. CDR3 sequence: CASSQRQGMLYEQYF. The CDR3 region has the DNA TGTGCCAGCAGTCAACGACAGGGAATGCTTTACGAGCAGTACTTC.

The gene calls are TRBV7-6 and TRBJ1-5, with D uncertain. Trimming removed 8 bases from V and 4 bases from J, with 12 bases in between. The V gene's germline CDR1 is SGHVS and CDR2 FNYEAQ. The CDR3 is 13 residues long. This CDR3 is CASGKEMNQPQHF. CDR3 DNA sequence: TGTGCCAGCGGGAAGGAAATGAATCAGCCCCAGCATTTT.

The rearrangement joins TRBV28 to TRBJ2-1; D could derive from TRBD1 or TRBD2 (5 bases each). This CDR3 region has 15 residues. Germline CDR1 is MDHEN and CDR2 is SYDVKM. Between the trimmed V and J ends, which lost 6 bases and 6 bases, there was a span of 18 bases. CDR3 sequence: CASSQAGTSSNEQFF. The CDR3 nucleotides read TGTGCCAGCAGCCAAGCCGGGACCTCGAGCAATGAGCAGTTCTTC.

This chain joins TRBV7-9 and TRBJ2-7, with 10 positions matching TRBD1. This CDR3 region has 14 residues. Germline CDR1 and CDR2: SEHNR and FQNEAQ (reference sequence). J was trimmed by 5 bases and V by 11 bases; bases with no gene match: 12. The CDR3, as DNA: TGTGCCGGGGAACGGACAGGGGGACACAACGAGCAGTACTTC. Translated, it gives CAGERTGGHNEQYF.

The CDR3: CASSQGRGNTIYF. The DNA of the CDR3 is TGCGCCAGCAGCCAAGGGAGGGGAAACACCATATATTTT. V is TRBV4-3 and J is TRBJ1-3; no reliable D call. Per the germline V gene, CDR1 is LGHNA and CDR2 is YSLEER. The V end was cut by 1 base, the J end by 4 bases, with 5 bases between. This CDR3 comprises 13 residues.

The CDR3 DNA reads as TGTGCCAGCAGATACCTGGGGGGTGCTGAAGCTTTCTTT. It codes for CASRYLGGAEAFF. The genes are TRBV6-5 and TRBJ1-1; TRBD1 is a possible D gene (5 bases). This CDR3 has 13 residues. Germline CDR1 reads MNHEY; CDR2 reads SVGAGI. Trimming took off 6 bases at V and 6 bases at J, with 14 bases between the two ends.

The J gene is TRBJ2-1, the V gene TRBV9; possibly TRBD1 or TRBD2 for D (6 bases each). Trimming removed 0 bases from V and 2 bases from J, with 12 bases in between. The CDR3 runs to 16 residues. Germline CDR1 SGDLS, CDR2 YYNGEE. This CDR3 reads CASSVAPRGAYNEQFF. For the CDR3, the DNA is TGTGCCAGCAGCGTAGCCCCGAGGGGGGCCTACAATGAGCAGTTCTTC.

This chain connects TRBV27 to TRBJ1-5, with 7 positions matching TRBD1. Germline lookup yields CDR1 MNHEY and CDR2 SMNVEV (reference sequence). The CDR3 totals 13 residues. V lost 5 bases, J lost 16 bases, and 14 bases stayed unmatched. The CDR3 is CASSLQRQGTYHF. CDR3 bases: TGTGCCAGCAGTCTCCAAAGACAGGGTACTTACCATTTT.

The rearrangement joins TRBV4-3 to TRBJ1-4; 10 nucleotides line up with TRBD1. Germline CDR1 reads LGHNA; CDR2 reads YSLEER. V lost 4 bases to trimming and J lost 4 bases; unmatched junction nucleotides: 6. The CDR3 has 16 residues. CDR3 bases: TGCGCCAGCAGCCTCGACAGGGGGCTCGGTAATGAAAAACTGTTTTTT. Translating it yields CASSLDRGLGNEKLFF.

The V and J genes are TRBV11-3 and TRBJ2-3; D unresolved. The CDR3 has 11 residues. The V and J ends lost 0 bases and 5 bases respectively, with 0 bases between them. In germline, CDR1 is SGHNT, CDR2 YENEEA. DNA for the CDR3: TGTGCCAGCAGCTTAGAAGATACGCAGTATTTT. Its translation: CASSLEDTQYF.

V is TRBV11-1 and J is TRBJ2-7; 9 nucleotides match TRBD1. CDR1 is SGHAT and CDR2 is FQDESV in the germline V gene (reference sequence). V trimming: 5 bases; J trimming: 1 base; junction bases outside the gene matches: 3. This CDR3 spans 14 amino acids. CDR3 DNA: TGTGCCAGCAGCCCCGGGACAGGGTCCTACGAGCAGTACTTC. Amino acid sequence: CASSPGTGSYEQYF.

The chain uses TRBV7-2 and TRBJ1-2; D not resolved. Trimming pared 1 base from V and 7 bases from J, leaving 7 bases between. CDR1 SGHTA and CDR2 FQGNSA come from the germline V gene. This CDR3 is 12 amino acids long. The CDR3 DNA is TGTGCCAGCAGCTTAGGGGAGGGTGGCTACACCTTC. It specifies CASSLGEGGYTF.

This chain links TRBV11-3 with TRBJ2-2; a possible D gene is TRBD2 (5 bases). The V and J ends lost 3 bases and 7 bases respectively, with 12 bases between them. There are 14 residues in the CDR3. Germline CDR1 reads SGHNT; CDR2 reads YENEEA. The CDR3 loop reads CASSFIGGGGELFF. The CDR3 bases are TGTGCCAGCAGCTTTATAGGAGGAGGCGGGGAGCTGTTTTTT.

This rearrangement joins TRBV18 to TRBJ2-7, with D tentatively TRBD2 (5 bases). CDR1 KGHSH and CDR2 LQKENI come from the germline V gene. Trimming shortened V by 3 bases and J by 0 bases, and 18 bases separated the two germline ends. The CDR3 runs to 17 residues. In nucleotides, the CDR3 is TGTGCCAGCTCACCCTGGCGCCCGACGGGGAGCTCCTACGAGCAGTACTTC. This gives the protein CASSPWRPTGSSYEQYF.

This chain uses TRBV5-1 with TRBJ2-1; D possibly matches TRBD1 or TRBD2 (5 bases each). Germline V CDR1 and CDR2: SGHRS, YFSETQ. V was pared by 3 bases and J by 3 bases, with 13 bases between. The CDR3 contains 15 residues. The CDR3 region has the DNA TGCGCCAGCAGCTCGGGGACCGCAGTCTACAATGAGCAGTTCTTC. It yields the protein CASSSGTAVYNEQFF.

The rearrangement joins TRBV9 to TRBJ1-3, with D perhaps matching TRBD1 (5 bases). CDR3 length equals 16 residues. The V end was cut by 0 bases, the J end by 3 bases, with 13 bases between. From germline, CDR1 is SGDLS and CDR2 YYNGEE. The CDR3 here is CASSVEAGLFGNTIYF. CDR3 nucleotides: TGTGCCAGCAGCGTAGAGGCGGGACTGTTTGGAAACACCATATATTTT.

The J gene is TRBJ1-4, the V gene TRBV30, with no clear D. CDR3 length: 11 amino acids. Germline lookup yields CDR1 GTSNPN and CDR2 SVGIG (reference sequence). With 1 base removed from V and 7 bases from J, the gap between germline ends came to 4 bases. The CDR3, as DNA: TGTGCCTGGAGTGGAGTTGAAAAACTGTTTTTT. This sequence encodes CAWSGVEKLFF.

The chain combines TRBV5-6 with TRBJ1-5; D may be TRBD1 (5 bases). Trimming removed 0 bases from V and 3 bases from J, with 7 bases in between. There are 14 residues in the CDR3. From germline, CDR1 is SGHDT and CDR2 YYEEEE. CDR3 sequence (DNA): TGTGCCAGCAGCTTGGACAGGAACAATCAGCCCCAGCATTTT. Protein sequence: CASSLDRNNQPQHF.

The V and J genes are TRBV28 and TRBJ2-5, with 8 bases lining up with TRBD2. The CDR3 covers 16 residues. Germline V gene lookup returns CDR1 MDHEN and CDR2 SYDVKM. The junction had 11 bases not matched to a gene; V was cut back by 3 bases and J by 5 bases. The CDR3 sequence: CASSFPADSGGETQYF. CDR3 DNA: TGTGCCAGCAGTTTCCCCGCGGACTCGGGGGGGGAGACCCAGTACTTC.

The sample holds one count of this clone. The chain couples TRBV5-1 to TRBJ2-7, with 12 bases aligning to TRBD2. Unmatched junction bases numbered 8, after V lost 4 bases and J lost 6 bases. The germline gives CDR1 SGHRS, CDR2 YFSETQ. The CDR3 has 15 amino acids. The CDR3 bases are TGCGCCAGCAGCCTTCGCGCTAGCGGGAGGGCCGAGCAGTACTTC. Amino acids: CASSLRASGRAEQYF.

V usage is TRBV19 and J usage is TRBJ1-2, with 9 nucleotides matching TRBD1. V trimming: 8 bases; J trimming: 4 bases; junction bases outside the gene matches: 5. This CDR3 comprises 13 residues. The germline V gene encodes CDR1 LNHDA and CDR2 SQIVND (reference sequence). CDR3 sequence reads: CASELGQGYGYTF. CDR3 sequence (DNA): TGTGCCAGTGAATTGGGACAGGGCTATGGCTACACCTTC.

The V call is TRBV4-2, the J call TRBJ1-5; unclear D gene. Between the trimmed V and J ends, which lost 0 bases and 2 bases, there was a span of 8 bases. The germline CDR1 and CDR2 sequences are LGHNA and YNFKEQ. The CDR3 is 15 amino acids. Written as DNA, the CDR3 is TGTGCCAGCAGCCAAGACAGGTACGGCAATCAGCCCCAGCATTTT. Translated: CASSQDRYGNQPQHF.

The chain uses TRBV19 and TRBJ1-5, with TRBD1 matching 10 bases. Germline trimming cut 6 bases from V and 9 bases from J; bases unmatched to any gene: 8. In germline, CDR1 is LNHDA, CDR2 SQIVND (reference sequence). The length of the CDR3 is 14 residues. The CDR3 protein is CASRPGTGVWPQHF. The CDR3 bases are TGTGCCAGTAGACCCGGGACAGGGGTCTGGCCCCAGCATTTT.